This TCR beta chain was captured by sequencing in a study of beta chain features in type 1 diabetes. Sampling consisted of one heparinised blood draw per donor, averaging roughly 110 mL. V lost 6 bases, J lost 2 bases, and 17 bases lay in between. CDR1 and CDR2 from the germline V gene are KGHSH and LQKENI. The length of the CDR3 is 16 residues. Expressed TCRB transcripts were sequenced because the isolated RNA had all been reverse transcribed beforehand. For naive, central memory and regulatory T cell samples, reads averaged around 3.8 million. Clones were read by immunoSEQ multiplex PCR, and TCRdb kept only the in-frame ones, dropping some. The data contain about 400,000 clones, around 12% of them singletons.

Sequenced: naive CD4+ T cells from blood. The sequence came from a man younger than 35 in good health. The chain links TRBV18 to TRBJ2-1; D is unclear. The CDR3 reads CASSPRTGGPYNEQFF. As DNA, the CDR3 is TGTGCCAGCTCCCCTCGCACCGGCGGCCCCTACAATGAGCAGTTCTTC.